The clone carrying this T cell receptor (beta chain) has more than one count but fewer than ten. The antigen is not known. This sample was included in a study of T cells in localized non-small cell lung cancer. Study-level results: A median of roughly 55 of the top 100 tumor clones appeared in adjacent lung, which was paired and uninvolved. Increased T cell density in blood showed an association with longer overall survival. Exceeding tumor, uninvolved adjacent lung had the highest T cell clonality.

Assay used: immunoSEQ multiplex PCR; TCRdb lists only in-frame clones, some missing. The table records approximately 1,000 clones, 20% to 25% of them present only once. The CDR3 covers 12 residues. Germline CDR1 and CDR2: SQVTM and ANQGSEA. This chain connects TRBV29-1 to TRBJ1-1; D gene uncertain. Source: normal lung tissue next to the tumor, taken before any cancer treatment. The clonotype originates from a female donor older than 55 with stage I squamous cell lung carcinoma. The CDR3 sequence is CTRSIDGHWAFF. The CDR3 nucleotides are TGCACCAGATCCATAGACGGCCATTGGGCTTTCTTT.